These T cell receptor beta chains were read from a single sample in a study of shared clonotypes between healthy human individuals. Measured with immunoSEQ multiplex PCR; TCRdb has only the in-frame clones, and not every one. The sample comprises roughly 700,000 clones, around 72% of which are singletons, and about 1.7% rests with the top ten. The specimen was memory CD4+ T cells sorted from blood. The origin of the receptors is a woman in her twenties or thirties in good health. CDR3s include the opening cysteine and the closing phenylalanine or tryptophan. D genes are given only for firm matches. Some rows have no size entry. The others give once, few or many, or a class for an expanded clone.

j_call,v_call,d_call,clone_size,cdr3_aa,cdr3_nt
TRBJ2-7,TRBV27,NA,NA,CASSQRPGQGLVLYEQYF,TGTGCCAGCAGTCAACGACCCGGGCAGGGGTTAGTACTCTACGAGCAGTACTTC
TRBJ2-3,TRBV5-1,NA,NA,CASSSKIPLLTDTQYF,TGCGCCAGCAGCTCAAAAATTCCCCTCCTCACAGATACGCAGTATTTT
TRBJ2-1,TRBV5-1,TRBD2,NA,CASSILAGGYNEQFF,TGCGCCAGCAGCATACTAGCGGGCGGTTACAATGAGCAGTTCTTC
TRBJ2-2,TRBV18,NA,NA,CASSPWETGELFF,TGTGCCAGCTCACCATGGGAGACCGGGGAGCTGTTTTTT
TRBJ1-4,TRBV7-9,NA,few,CASSETGREKLFF,TGTGCCAGCAGCGAAACAGGGCGTGAAAAACTGTTTTTT
TRBJ2-3,TRBV27,TRBD2,NA,CASSPFGTSRMDTQYF,TGTGCCAGCAGCCCCTTTGGGACTAGCAGAATGGATACGCAGTATTTT
TRBJ2-6,TRBV28,NA,NA,CASSRTASGANVLTF,TGTGCCAGCAGCAGGACAGCCTCTGGGGCCAACGTCCTGACTTTC
TRBJ1-5,TRBV13,NA,NA,CASSFWGAGQPQHF,TGTGCCAGCAGCTTTTGGGGGGCTGGTCAGCCCCAGCATTTT
TRBJ1-3,TRBV7-3,TRBD1,NA,CASSATGVAGNTIYF,TGTGCCAGCAGCGCCACAGGGGTAGCTGGAAACACCATATATTTT
TRBJ1-1,TRBV19,TRBD1,few,CASSSTGGAVGAFF,TGTGCCAGTAGCTCAACAGGGGGTGCCGTCGGAGCTTTCTTT
TRBJ1-5,TRBV5-8,NA,once,CASSLTIFNEYSNQPQHF,TGTGCCAGCAGCTTGACTATTTTTAATGAGTATAGCAATCAGCCCCAGCATTTT
TRBJ2-7,TRBV6-5,NA,NA,CASGRGEQYF,TGTGCCAGCGGCAGGGGCGAGCAGTACTTC
TRBJ2-7,TRBV5-4,TRBD2,NA,CASSLRGGEEQYF,TGTGCCAGCAGCTTGCGGGGGGGCGAAGAGCAGTACTTC
TRBJ1-1,TRBV28,NA,NA,CASSRQFKAFF,TGTGCCAGCAGCCGACAGTTCAAAGCTTTCTTT
TRBJ2-2,TRBV29-1,TRBD2,NA,CSVDGLAGATGELFF,TGCAGCGTGGATGGACTAGCGGGAGCCACCGGGGAGCTGTTTTTT
TRBJ2-2,TRBV7-6,TRBD2,NA,CASGLAGGTGELFF,TGTGCCAGTGGGCTAGCGGGAGGCACCGGGGAGCTGTTTTTT
TRBJ1-5,TRBV2,TRBD1,NA,CASTRDRGHQPQHF,TGTGCCAGCACTAGAGACAGGGGTCACCAGCCCCAGCATTTT
TRBJ2-7,TRBV7-9,NA,NA,CASSPKFGGGVYEQYF,TGTGCCAGCAGCCCGAAATTCGGGGGTGGGGTGTACGAGCAGTACTTC
TRBJ1-3,TRBV29-1,NA,NA,CSVALGNTIYF,TGCAGCGTTGCCTTAGGAAACACCATATATTTT
TRBJ1-1,TRBV29-1,NA,NA,CSVERGPGGGTEAFF,TGCAGCGTTGAAAGGGGCCCGGGGGGCGGCACTGAAGCTTTCTTT
TRBJ2-1,TRBV19,NA,NA,CASSRIASSYNEQFF,TGTGCCAGTAGTAGGATCGCGAGCTCCTACAATGAGCAGTTCTTC
TRBJ2-1,TRBV29-1,NA,once,CSAPNQAFSYNEQFF,TGCAGCGCCCCCAATCAAGCTTTCTCCTACAATGAGCAGTTCTTC